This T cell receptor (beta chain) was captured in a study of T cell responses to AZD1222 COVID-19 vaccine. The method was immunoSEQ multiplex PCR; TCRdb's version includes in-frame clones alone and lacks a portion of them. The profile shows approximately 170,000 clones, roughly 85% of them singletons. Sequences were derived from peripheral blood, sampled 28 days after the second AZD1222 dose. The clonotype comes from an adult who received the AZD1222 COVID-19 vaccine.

The CDR3 DNA reads TGTGCCAGCAGTTACTCGCCCAGGGATGGCTACACCTTC. It is translated as CASSYSPRDGYTF. The chain carries TRBV6-6 and TRBJ1-2; maybe TRBD1 (5 bases). This CDR3 contains 13 residues. V was pared by 0 bases and J by 6 bases, with 8 bases between. The germline CDR1 and CDR2 sequences are MNHNY and SVGAGI (reference sequence).